This T cell receptor beta chain appears in the sequencing data of a study of T cell responses to AZD1222 COVID-19 vaccine. At the level of the study: Pooling was applied to second doses at about 4 or about 12 weeks.

Generated by immunoSEQ multiplex PCR, the TCRdb table keeps only in-frame clones and is missing some. The table has 75,000 to 90,000 clones, 70% to 90% seen once. Study observations and caveats: Clonal diversity may have been underestimated, and the donors were mostly white British, with more females than males. Vaccine-associated CD4 TCRs ranged over spike, dominating at 160-218 and 743-854. Just five or six AZD1222 recipients tested seropositive at baseline.

Germline CDR1 is SGHTA and CDR2 is FQGTGA. The CDR3 contains 18 residues. V dropped 5 bases and J dropped 0; count of bases not matched to a gene: 9. In regard to this clone: Its target is not known.

The rearrangement links TRBV7-3 to TRBJ2-6; 8 nucleotides match TRBD1. This sequence originates from an adult in good health. The sequencing here drew on peripheral blood, taken on day 0 of AZD1222 vaccination. DNA of the CDR3: TGTGCCAGCAGCGCCACAGGGGGATTGGGCTCTGGGGCCAACGTCCTGACTTTC. Its translation: CASSATGGLGSGANVLTF.